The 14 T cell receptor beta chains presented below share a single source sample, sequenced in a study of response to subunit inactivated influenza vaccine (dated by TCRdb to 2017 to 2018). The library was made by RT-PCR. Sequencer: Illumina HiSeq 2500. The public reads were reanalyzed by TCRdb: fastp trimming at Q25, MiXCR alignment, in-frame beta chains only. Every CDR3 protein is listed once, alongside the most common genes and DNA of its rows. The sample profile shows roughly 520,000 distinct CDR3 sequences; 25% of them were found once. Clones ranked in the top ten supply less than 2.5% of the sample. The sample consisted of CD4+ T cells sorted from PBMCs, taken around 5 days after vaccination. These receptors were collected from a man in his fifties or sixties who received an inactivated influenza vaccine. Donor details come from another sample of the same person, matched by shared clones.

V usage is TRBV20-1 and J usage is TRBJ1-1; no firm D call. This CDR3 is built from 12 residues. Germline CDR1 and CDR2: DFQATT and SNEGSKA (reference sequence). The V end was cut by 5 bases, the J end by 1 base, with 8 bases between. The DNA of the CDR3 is TGCAGTGCTGAGCGGGCGAACACTGAAGCTTTCTTT. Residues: CSAERANTEAFF.

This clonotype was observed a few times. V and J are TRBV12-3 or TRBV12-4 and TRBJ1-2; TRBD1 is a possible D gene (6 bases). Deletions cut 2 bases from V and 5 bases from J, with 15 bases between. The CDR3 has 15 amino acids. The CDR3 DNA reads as TGTGCCAGCAGTTTATTATACAGGGCGGGGTATGGCTACACCTTC. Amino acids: CASSLLYRAGYGYTF.

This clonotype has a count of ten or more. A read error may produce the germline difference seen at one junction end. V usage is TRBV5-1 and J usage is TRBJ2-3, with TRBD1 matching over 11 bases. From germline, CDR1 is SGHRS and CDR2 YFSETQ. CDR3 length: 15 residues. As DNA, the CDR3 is TGTGCCAGCAGCCCAGGGACAGGGGGAACAGATACGCAGTATTTT. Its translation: CASSPGTGGTDTQYF.

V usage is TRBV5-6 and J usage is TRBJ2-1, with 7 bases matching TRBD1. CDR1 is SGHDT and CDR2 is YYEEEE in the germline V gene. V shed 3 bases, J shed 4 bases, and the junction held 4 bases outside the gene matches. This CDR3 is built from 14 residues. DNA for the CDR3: TGTGCCAGCAGCTACGGGACAGAATACAATGAGCAGTTCTTC. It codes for CASSYGTEYNEQFF.

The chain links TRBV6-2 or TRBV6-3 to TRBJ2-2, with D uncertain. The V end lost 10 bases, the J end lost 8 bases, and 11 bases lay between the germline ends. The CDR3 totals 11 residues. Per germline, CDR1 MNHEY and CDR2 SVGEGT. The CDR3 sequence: CATSSGGELFF. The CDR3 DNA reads TGTGCCACCTCGAGTGGAGGGGAGCTGTTTTTT.

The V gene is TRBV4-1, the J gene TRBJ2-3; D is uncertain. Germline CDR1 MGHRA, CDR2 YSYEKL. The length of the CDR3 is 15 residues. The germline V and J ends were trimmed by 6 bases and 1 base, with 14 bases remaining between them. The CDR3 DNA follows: TGCGCCAGCAGTCCCTATGGTGTCGGCACAGATACGCAGTATTTT. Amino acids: CASSPYGVGTDTQYF.

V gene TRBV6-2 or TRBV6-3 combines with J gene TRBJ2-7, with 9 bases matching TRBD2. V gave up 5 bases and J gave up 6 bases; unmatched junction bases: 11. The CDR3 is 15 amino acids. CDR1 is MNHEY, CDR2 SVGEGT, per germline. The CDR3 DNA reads TGTGCCAGCAGTGACGAGTTTAGCGGGAGATCCGAGCAGTACTTC. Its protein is CASSDEFSGRSEQYF.

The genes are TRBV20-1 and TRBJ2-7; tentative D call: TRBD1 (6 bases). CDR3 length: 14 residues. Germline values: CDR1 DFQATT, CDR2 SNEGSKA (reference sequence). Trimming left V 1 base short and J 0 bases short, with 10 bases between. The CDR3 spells CSARGLGASYEQYF. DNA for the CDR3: TGCAGTGCTAGAGGGTTGGGGGCCTCCTACGAGCAGTACTTC.

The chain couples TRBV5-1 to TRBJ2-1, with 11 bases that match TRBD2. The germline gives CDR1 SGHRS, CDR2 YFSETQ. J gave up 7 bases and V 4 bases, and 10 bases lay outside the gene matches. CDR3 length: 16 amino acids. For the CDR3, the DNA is TGCGCCAGCAGCAAATTAGCGGGAGGGGGGGTTAATGAGCAGTTCTTC. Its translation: CASSKLAGGGVNEQFF.

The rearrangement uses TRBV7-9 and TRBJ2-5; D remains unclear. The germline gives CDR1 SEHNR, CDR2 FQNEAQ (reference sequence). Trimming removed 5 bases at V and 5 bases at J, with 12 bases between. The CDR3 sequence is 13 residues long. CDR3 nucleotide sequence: TGTGCCAGCAGCATTGACGCACGGGAGACCCAGTACTTC. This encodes CASSIDARETQYF.

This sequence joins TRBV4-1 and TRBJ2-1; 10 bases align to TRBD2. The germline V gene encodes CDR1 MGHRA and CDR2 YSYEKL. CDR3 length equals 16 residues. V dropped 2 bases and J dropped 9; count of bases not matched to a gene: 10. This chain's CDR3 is CASSQTSGGAVGEQFF. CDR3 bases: TGCGCCAGCAGCCAAACAAGCGGGGGGGCCGTAGGTGAGCAGTTCTTC.

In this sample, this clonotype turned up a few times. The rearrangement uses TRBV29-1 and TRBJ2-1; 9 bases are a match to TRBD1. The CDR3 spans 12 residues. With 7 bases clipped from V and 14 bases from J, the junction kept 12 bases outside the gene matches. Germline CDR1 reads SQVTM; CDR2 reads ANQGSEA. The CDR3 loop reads CSAVSGRQGEFF. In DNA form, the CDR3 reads TGCAGCGCCGTTTCGGGGCGACAGGGGGAGTTCTTC.

The CDR3 reads CASSPGRTGNTIYF. Written as DNA, the CDR3 is TGTGCCAGCAGCCCCGGCCGAACTGGAAACACCATATATTTT. The rearrangement uses TRBV28 and TRBJ1-3; D is unresolved. V gave up 6 bases and J gave up 2 bases, with 11 bases separating them. Per the germline V gene, CDR1 is MDHEN and CDR2 is SYDVKM. The length of the CDR3 is 14 residues.

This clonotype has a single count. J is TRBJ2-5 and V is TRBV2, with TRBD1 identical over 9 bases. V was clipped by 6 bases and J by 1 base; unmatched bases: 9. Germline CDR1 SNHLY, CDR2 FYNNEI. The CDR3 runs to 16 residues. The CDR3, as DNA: TGTGCCAGCAGCGCCGGGACAGGGCTATTCCAAGAGACCCAGTACTTC. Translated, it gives CASSAGTGLFQETQYF.